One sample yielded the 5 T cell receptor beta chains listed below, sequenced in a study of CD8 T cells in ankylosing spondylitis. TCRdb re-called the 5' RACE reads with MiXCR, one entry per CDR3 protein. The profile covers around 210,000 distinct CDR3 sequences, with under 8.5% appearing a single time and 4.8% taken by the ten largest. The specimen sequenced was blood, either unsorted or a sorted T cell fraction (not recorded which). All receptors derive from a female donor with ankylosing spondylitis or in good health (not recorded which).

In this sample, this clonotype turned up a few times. The CDR3 here is CASSLALDRGTPLHF. As DNA, the CDR3 is TGTGCCAGCAGCTTAGCCCTGGACAGGGGAACACCCCTCCACTTT. This chain uses TRBV7-8 with TRBJ1-6, with TRBD1 identical over 9 bases. The CDR3 length is 15 residues. Unmatched junction bases numbered 5, after V lost 0 bases and J lost 11 bases. Per germline, CDR1 SGHVS and CDR2 FQNEAQ.

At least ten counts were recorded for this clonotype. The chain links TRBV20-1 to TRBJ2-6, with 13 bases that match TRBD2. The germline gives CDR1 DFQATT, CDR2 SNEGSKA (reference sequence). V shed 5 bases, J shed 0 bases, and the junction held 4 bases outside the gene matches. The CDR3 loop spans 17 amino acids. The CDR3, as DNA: TGCAGTGCTTATACTAGCGGGAGGGCCTCTGGGGCCAACGTCCTGACTTTC. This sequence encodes CSAYTSGRASGANVLTF.

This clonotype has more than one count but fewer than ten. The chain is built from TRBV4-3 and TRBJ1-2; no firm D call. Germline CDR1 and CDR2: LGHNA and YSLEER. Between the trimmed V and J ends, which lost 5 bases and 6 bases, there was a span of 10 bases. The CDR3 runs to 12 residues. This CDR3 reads CASSDRPDGYTF. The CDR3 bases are TGCGCCAGCAGCGATCGACCCGATGGCTACACCTTC.

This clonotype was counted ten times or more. The CDR3 here is CAISEQSYEQYF. The CDR3 nucleotides are TGTGCCATCAGTGAGCAGTCCTACGAGCAGTACTTC. This sequence joins TRBV10-3 and TRBJ2-7; D is ambiguous. The CDR3 contains 12 residues. The germline gives CDR1 ENHRY, CDR2 SYGVKD. The ends were cut back, 2 bases at V and 1 base at J, with 3 bases in the middle.

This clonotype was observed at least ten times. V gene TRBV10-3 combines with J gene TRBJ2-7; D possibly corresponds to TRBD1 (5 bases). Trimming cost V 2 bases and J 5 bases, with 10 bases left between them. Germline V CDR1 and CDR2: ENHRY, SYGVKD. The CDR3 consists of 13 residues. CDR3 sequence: CAISEAGPHEQYF. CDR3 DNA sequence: TGTGCCATCAGTGAGGCAGGGCCCCACGAGCAGTACTTC.